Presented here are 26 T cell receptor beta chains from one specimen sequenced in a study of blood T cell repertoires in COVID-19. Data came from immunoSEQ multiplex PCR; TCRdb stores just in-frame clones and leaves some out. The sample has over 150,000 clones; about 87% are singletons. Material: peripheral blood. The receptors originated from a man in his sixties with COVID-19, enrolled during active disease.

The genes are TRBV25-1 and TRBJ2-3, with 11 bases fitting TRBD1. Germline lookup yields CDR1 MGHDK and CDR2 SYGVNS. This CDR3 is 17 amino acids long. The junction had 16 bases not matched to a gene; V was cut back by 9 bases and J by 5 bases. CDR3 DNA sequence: TGTGCCAGTAGTAAACCGGGACAGGGGGTGGGTGTAGATACGCAGTATTTT. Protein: CASSKPGQGVGVDTQYF.

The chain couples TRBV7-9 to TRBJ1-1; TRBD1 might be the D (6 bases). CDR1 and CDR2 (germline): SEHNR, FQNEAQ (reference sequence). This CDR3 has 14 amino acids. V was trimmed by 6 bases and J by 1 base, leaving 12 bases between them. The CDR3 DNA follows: TGTGCCAGCAGATGGACGGGACAGAACACTGAAGCTTTCTTT. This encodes CASRWTGQNTEAFF.

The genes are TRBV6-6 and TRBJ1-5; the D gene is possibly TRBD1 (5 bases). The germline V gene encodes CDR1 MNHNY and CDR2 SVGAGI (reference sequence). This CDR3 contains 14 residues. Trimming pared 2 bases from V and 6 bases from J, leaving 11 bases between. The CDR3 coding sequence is TGTGCCAGCAGTTACGGGCAGGGCAGTCAGCCCCAGCATTTT. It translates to CASSYGQGSQPQHF.

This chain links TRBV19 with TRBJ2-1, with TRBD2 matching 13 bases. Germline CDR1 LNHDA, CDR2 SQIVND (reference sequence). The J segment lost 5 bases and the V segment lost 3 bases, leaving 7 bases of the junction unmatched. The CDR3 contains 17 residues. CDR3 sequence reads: CASSIRGLAGTNNEQFF. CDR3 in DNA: TGTGCCAGTAGTATTCGGGGACTAGCGGGGACAAACAATGAGCAGTTCTTC.

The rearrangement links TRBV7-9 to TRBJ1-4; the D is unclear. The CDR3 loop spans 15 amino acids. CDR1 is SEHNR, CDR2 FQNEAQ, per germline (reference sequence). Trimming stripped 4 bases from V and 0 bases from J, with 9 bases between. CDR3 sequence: CASSSRRATNEKLFF. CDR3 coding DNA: TGTGCCAGCAGCTCCCGCCGAGCAACTAATGAAAAACTGTTTTTT.

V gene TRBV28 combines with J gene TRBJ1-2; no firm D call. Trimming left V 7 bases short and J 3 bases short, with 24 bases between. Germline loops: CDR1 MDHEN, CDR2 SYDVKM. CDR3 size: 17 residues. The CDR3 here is CASIPSRRGGLYYGYTF. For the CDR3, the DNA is TGTGCCAGCATTCCATCGCGTCGGGGAGGTCTGTACTATGGCTACACCTTC.

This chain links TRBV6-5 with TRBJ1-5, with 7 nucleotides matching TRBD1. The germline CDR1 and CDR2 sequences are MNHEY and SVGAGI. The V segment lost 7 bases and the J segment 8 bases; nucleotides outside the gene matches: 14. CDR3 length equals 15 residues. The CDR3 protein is CASIGVGTAEEPQHF. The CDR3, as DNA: TGTGCCAGCATAGGGGTCGGGACAGCAGAAGAGCCCCAGCATTTT.

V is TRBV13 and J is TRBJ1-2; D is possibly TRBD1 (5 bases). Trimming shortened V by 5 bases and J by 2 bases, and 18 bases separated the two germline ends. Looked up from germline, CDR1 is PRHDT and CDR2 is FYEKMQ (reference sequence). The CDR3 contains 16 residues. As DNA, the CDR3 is TGTGCCAGCAGCCGTCGAACGGTACAGGAAAACTATGGCTACACCTTC. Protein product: CASSRRTVQENYGYTF.

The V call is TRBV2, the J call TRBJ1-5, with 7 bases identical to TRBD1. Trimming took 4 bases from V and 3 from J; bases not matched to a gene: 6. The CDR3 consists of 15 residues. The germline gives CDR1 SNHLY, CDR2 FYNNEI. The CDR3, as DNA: TGTGCCAGCAGTGTGACGGGACAGAACAATCAGCCCCAGCATTTT. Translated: CASSVTGQNNQPQHF.

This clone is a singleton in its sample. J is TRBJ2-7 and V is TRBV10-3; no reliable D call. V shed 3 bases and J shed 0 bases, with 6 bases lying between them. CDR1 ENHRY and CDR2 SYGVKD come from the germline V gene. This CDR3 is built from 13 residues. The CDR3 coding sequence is TGTGCCATCAGTGAACAAGTCTCCTACGAGCAGTACTTC. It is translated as CAISEQVSYEQYF.

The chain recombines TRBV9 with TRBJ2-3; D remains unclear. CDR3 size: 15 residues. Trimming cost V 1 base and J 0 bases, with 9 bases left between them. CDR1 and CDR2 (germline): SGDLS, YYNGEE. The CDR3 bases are TGTGCCAGCAGCGTACAAGCGATTAGCACAGATACGCAGTATTTT. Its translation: CASSVQAISTDTQYF.

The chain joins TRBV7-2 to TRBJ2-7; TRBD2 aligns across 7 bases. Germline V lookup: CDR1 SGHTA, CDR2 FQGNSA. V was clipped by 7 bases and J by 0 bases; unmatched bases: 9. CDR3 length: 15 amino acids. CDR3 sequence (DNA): TGTGCCAGCATCCCCACGGGCGGGAGCTCCTACGAGCAGTACTTC. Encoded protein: CASIPTGGSSYEQYF.

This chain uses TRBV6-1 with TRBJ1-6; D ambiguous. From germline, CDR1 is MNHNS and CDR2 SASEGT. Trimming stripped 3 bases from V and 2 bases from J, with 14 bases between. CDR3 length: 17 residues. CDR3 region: CASSDPTPGTYNSPLHF. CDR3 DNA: TGTGCCAGCAGTGACCCAACTCCGGGGACCTATAATTCACCCCTCCACTTT.

CDR3 sequence (DNA): TGTGCCACCAGTGATTTTCTAGAGAGCGGGAGGATCAATGAGCAGTTCTTC. Protein sequence: CATSDFLESGRINEQFF. The chain employs TRBV24-1 and TRBJ2-1; 9 nucleotides line up with TRBD2. Germline loops: CDR1 KGHDR, CDR2 SFDVKD. Germline trimming cut 1 base from V and 6 bases from J; bases unmatched to any gene: 9. This CDR3 is 17 amino acids long.

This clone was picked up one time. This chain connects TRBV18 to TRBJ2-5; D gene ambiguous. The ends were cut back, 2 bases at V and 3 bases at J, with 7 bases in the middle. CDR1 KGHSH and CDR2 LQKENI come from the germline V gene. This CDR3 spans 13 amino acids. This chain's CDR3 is CASSPMQEETQYF. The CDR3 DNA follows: TGTGCCAGCTCACCAATGCAGGAAGAGACCCAGTACTTC.

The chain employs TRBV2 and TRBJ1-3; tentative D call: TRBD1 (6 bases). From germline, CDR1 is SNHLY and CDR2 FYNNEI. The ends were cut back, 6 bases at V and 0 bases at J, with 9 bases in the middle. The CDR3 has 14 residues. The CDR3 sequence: CASRGQSSGNTIYF. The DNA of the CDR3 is TGTGCCAGCAGAGGACAGAGCTCTGGAAACACCATATATTTT.

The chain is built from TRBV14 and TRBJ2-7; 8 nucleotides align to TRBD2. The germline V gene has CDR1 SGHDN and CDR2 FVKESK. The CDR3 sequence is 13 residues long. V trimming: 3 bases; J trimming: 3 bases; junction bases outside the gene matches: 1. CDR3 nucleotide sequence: TGTGCCAGCAGCCAGGGACTAGTCTACGAGCAGTACTTC. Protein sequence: CASSQGLVYEQYF.

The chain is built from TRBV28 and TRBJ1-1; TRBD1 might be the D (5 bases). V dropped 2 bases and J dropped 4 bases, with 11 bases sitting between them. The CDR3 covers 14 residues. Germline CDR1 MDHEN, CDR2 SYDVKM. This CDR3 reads CASSLGALGTEAFF. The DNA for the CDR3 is TGTGCCAGCAGTTTAGGGGCTCTGGGCACTGAAGCTTTCTTT.

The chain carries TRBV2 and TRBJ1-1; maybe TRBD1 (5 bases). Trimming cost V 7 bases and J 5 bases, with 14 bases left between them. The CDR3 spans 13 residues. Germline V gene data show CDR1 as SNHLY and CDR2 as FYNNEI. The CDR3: CASTVGGRTEAFF. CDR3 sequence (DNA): TGTGCCAGCACGGTCGGGGGAAGGACTGAAGCTTTCTTT.

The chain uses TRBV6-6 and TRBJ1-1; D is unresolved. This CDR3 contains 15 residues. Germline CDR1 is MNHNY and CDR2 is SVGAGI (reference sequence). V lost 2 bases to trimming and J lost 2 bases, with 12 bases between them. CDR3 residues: CASSYGASRNTEAFF. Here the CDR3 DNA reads TGTGCCAGCAGTTACGGTGCCAGTCGAAACACTGAAGCTTTCTTT.

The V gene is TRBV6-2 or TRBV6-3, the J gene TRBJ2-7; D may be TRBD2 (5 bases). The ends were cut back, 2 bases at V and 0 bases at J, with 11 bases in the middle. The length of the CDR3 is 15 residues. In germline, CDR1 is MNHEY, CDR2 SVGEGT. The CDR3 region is CASSYRALASYEQYF. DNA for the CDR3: TGTGCCAGCAGTTACCGGGCTCTAGCCTCCTACGAGCAGTACTTC.

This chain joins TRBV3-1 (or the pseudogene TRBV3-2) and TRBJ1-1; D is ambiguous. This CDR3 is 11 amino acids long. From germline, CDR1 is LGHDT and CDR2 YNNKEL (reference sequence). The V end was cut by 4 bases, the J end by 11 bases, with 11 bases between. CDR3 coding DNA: TGTGCCAGCAGCCGAGCCAGGTGGGCTTTCTTT. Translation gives CASSRARWAFF.

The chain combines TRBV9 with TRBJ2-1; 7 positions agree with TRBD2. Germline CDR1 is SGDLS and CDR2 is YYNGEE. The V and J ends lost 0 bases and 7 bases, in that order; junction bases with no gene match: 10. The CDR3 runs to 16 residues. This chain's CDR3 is CASSVVRGGSANEQFF. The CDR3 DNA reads TGTGCCAGCAGCGTAGTCCGGGGCGGGAGTGCTAATGAGCAGTTCTTC.

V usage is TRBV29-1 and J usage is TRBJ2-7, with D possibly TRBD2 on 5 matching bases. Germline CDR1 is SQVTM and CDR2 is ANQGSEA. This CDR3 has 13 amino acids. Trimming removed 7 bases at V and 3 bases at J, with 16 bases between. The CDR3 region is CSALGRGLYEQYF. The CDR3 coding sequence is TGCAGCGCCCTGGGCCGCGGACTCTACGAGCAGTACTTC.

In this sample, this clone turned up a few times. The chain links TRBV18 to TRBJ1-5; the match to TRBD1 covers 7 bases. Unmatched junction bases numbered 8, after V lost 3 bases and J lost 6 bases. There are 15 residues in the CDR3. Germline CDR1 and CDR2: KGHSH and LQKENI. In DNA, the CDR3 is TGTGCCAGCTCACCCACCGACAGGGTCGTTCAGCCCCAGCATTTT. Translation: CASSPTDRVVQPQHF.

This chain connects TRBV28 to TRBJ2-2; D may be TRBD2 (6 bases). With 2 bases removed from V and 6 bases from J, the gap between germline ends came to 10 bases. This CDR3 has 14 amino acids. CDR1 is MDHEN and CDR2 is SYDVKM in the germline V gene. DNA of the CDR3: TGTGCCAGCAGTTTAGGGACGGGGGCCGGGGAGCTGTTTTTT. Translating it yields CASSLGTGAGELFF.